One sample yielded the 18 T cell receptor beta chains listed below, sequenced in a study of T-cell memory formation after mild COVID-19. TCRdb recomputed calls from the 5' RACE reads with MiXCR, one row per CDR3 protein. The repertoire holds about 57,000 distinct CDR3 sequences, 10% to 15% seen once, with approximately 26% in the top ten. The sequenced material came from PBMCs or a T cell subset sorted from them (not recorded which). The receptors derive from a man aged 18-30 years who had mild COVID-19 (a few samples of this study predate the infection). Cell type and time point are not known.

V is TRBV20-1 and J is TRBJ2-7; D unclear. The CDR3 is 14 amino acids. V was cut by 6 bases and J by 0 bases, with 15 bases left in between. The germline gives CDR1 DFQATT, CDR2 SNEGSKA (reference sequence). The CDR3 bases are TGCAGTGCGAAGGCCCGGAACAGCTCCTACGAGCAGTACGTC. It codes for CSAKARNSSYEQYV.

V and J are TRBV18 and TRBJ2-5, with unresolved D. Germline assignment: CDR1 KGHSH and CDR2 LQKENI. The CDR3 is made up of 15 amino acids. Trimming shortened V by 0 bases and J by 5 bases, and 13 bases separated the two germline ends. In DNA form, the CDR3 reads TGTGCCAGCTCACCACCCGATACCGGTGGGGAGACCCAGTACTTC. Translated: CASSPPDTGGETQYF.

This chain links TRBV5-1 with TRBJ2-3; perhaps TRBD1 as D (6 bases). Germline CDR1 and CDR2: SGHRS and YFSETQ. The V end lost 5 bases, the J end lost 4 bases, and 14 bases lay between the germline ends. CDR3 length: 14 amino acids. The CDR3 DNA sequence: TGCGCCAGCAGGACCGGGACACCCCCAGATACGCAGTATTTT. Its translation: CASRTGTPPDTQYF. The entire variable domain, with the rest obtained from reference TRBV5-1 and TRBJ2-3, is as follows: KAGVTQTPRYLIKTRGQQVTLSCSPISGHRSVSWYQQTPGQGLQFLFEYFSETQRNKGNFPGRFSGRQFSNSRSEMNVSTLELGDSALYLCASRTGTPPDTQYFGPGTRLTVL.

The sample holds many counts of this clonotype. The J gene is TRBJ1-1, the V gene TRBV7-9, with D tentatively TRBD1 (5 bases). The CDR3 is made up of 14 amino acids. Trimming pared 2 bases from V and 3 bases from J, leaving 10 bases between. CDR1 and CDR2 (germline): SEHNR, FQNEAQ (reference sequence). The CDR3 is CASSLSRDYTEAFF. In DNA, the CDR3 is TGTGCCAGCAGCTTATCCCGGGACTACACTGAAGCTTTCTTT. Variable domain in full (rest from reference TRBV7-9 and TRBJ1-1): DTGVSQNPRHKITKRGQNVTFRCDPISEHNRLYWYRQTLGQGPEFLTYFQNEAQLEKSRLLSDRFSAERPKGSFSTLEIQRTEQGDSAMYLCASSLSRDYTEAFFGQGTRLTVV.

This clonotype has only a few counts. The chain carries TRBV20-1 and TRBJ2-3, with 9 bases matching TRBD1. The CDR3 totals 14 residues. The V gene's germline CDR1 is DFQATT and CDR2 SNEGSKA (reference sequence). Trimming removed 6 bases from V and 6 bases from J; junction bases left unmatched: 10. The CDR3 DNA reads as TGCAGTGCGGCCGGGACAGGGAGAGGGGATACGCAGTATTTT. Amino acids: CSAAGTGRGDTQYF.

As concerns this clonotype: Just one base apart from a much larger clone, this may be a read error. Because the CDR3 is missing its conserved closing phenylalanine or tryptophan, this is likely a read error. The V call is TRBV14, the J call TRBJ2-5; 7 bases align to TRBD2. CDR1 SGHDN and CDR2 FVKESK come from the germline V gene. The CDR3 totals 17 residues. V lost 5 bases, J lost 1 base, and 13 bases stayed unmatched. The CDR3: CASSARVGLTVQETQYL. CDR3 DNA: TGTGCCAGCAGCGCCCGAGTGGGACTAACTGTCCAAGAGACCCAGTACCTC.

This clonotype was seen at least ten times. The chain is built from TRBV11-2 and TRBJ1-1; D not certain. V lost 1 base and J 4 bases, leaving 4 bases between the germline ends. Per the germline V gene, CDR1 is SGHAT and CDR2 is FQNNGV. The CDR3 covers 12 residues. This CDR3 reads CASSLVGTEAFF. The DNA of the CDR3 is TGTGCCAGCAGCTTAGTAGGCACTGAAGCTTTCTTT. Drawing the rest from reference TRBV11-2 and TRBJ1-1, the complete variable domain is EAGVAQSPRYKIIEKRQSVAFWCNPISGHATLYWYQQILGQGPKLLIQFQNNGVVDDSQLPKDRFSAERLKGVDSTLKIQPAKLEDSAVYLCASSLVGTEAFFGQGTRLTVV.

This clonotype was seen at least ten times. The rearrangement uses TRBV5-1 and TRBJ2-1; D not certain. Deletions cut 1 base from V and 0 bases from J, with 11 bases between. The CDR3 spans 16 residues. Per germline, CDR1 SGHRS and CDR2 YFSETQ. CDR3 sequence reads: CASSLRPDLSYNEQFF. The CDR3 nucleotides are TGCGCCAGCAGCTTGCGTCCTGACCTCTCCTACAATGAGCAGTTCTTC.

V gene TRBV28 combines with J gene TRBJ1-5; D gene uncertain. V was cut by 1 base and J by 7 bases, with 5 bases left in between. The CDR3 runs 12 residues. The V gene's germline CDR1 is MDHEN and CDR2 SYDVKM. The CDR3 loop reads CASSLFRQPQHF. The CDR3 DNA reads TGTGCCAGCAGTTTATTCAGGCAGCCCCAGCATTTT. Combining the CDR3 with reference TRBV28 and TRBJ1-5 gives the whole variable domain DVKVTQSSRYLVKRTGEKVFLECVQDMDHENMFWYRQDPGLGLRLIYFSYDVKMKEKGDIPEGYSVSREKKERFSLILESASTNQTSMYLCASSLFRQPQHFGDGTRLSIL.

This chain joins TRBV6-2 or TRBV6-3 and TRBJ2-1, with 8 bases identical to TRBD1. V trimming: 5 bases; J trimming: 0 bases; junction bases outside the gene matches: 6. CDR1 and CDR2 from the germline V gene are MNHEY and SVGEGT. CDR3 length: 16 residues. CDR3 amino acids: CASSDWTGRSYNEQFF. The CDR3 nucleotides read TGTGCCAGCAGTGACTGGACAGGGCGCTCCTACAATGAGCAGTTCTTC.

This clonotype was recorded many times. The V and J genes are TRBV30 and TRBJ2-3; possible D gene TRBD1, 6 bases. This CDR3 comprises 11 residues. Trimming took 4 bases from V and 6 from J, leaving 8 bases between them. Germline assignment: CDR1 GTSNPN and CDR2 SVGIG (reference sequence). As DNA, the CDR3 is TGTGCCTGGAACAGGGCGGATACGCAGTATTTT. Its protein is CAWNRADTQYF. Full variable domain (remainder filled in from reference TRBV30 and TRBJ2-3): SQTIHQWPATLVQPVGSPLSLECTVEGTSNPNLYWYRQAAGRGLQLLFYSVGIGQISSEVPQNLSASRPQDRQFILSSKKLLLSDSGFYLCAWNRADTQYFGPGTRLTVL.

This clonotype was recorded at least ten times. The chain joins TRBV2 to TRBJ2-1; 16 bases align to TRBD2. The CDR3 runs to 14 residues. With V trimmed by 8 bases and J by 7 bases, 2 bases remained unmatched. CDR1 is SNHLY and CDR2 is FYNNEI in the germline V gene. This CDR3 is CASGGLAGGNEQFF. The DNA for the CDR3 is TGTGCCAGCGGGGGACTAGCGGGGGGGAATGAGCAGTTCTTC.

The table lists this clonotype with a few counts. The V gene is TRBV7-2, the J gene TRBJ2-2; D not resolved. The V and J ends lost 5 bases and 9 bases respectively, with 16 bases between them. CDR3 length: 14 residues. Germline-derived CDR1 and CDR2 are SGHTA and FQGNSA. CDR3 nucleotides: TGTGCCAGCAGCAAATTCCCACCGCGGAGGGAGCTGTTTTTT. As protein: CASSKFPPRRELFF.

Only a few counts were recorded for this clonotype. In DNA, the CDR3 is TGTGCCAGCAGCGTAGGACAGGCCCAAGGGGATACGCAGTATTTT. Translated, it gives CASSVGQAQGDTQYF. The chain combines TRBV9 with TRBJ2-3, with D perhaps TRBD1 (6 bases). V was cut by 0 bases and J by 6 bases, with 14 bases left in between. The CDR3 runs 15 residues. Germline-derived CDR1 and CDR2 are SGDLS and YYNGEE.

There are many counts of this clonotype. This sequence joins TRBV5-1 and TRBJ2-3; 12 nucleotides align to TRBD1. This CDR3 is built from 16 residues. CDR1 and CDR2 from the germline V gene are SGHRS and YFSETQ. The J segment lost 3 bases and the V segment lost 1 base, leaving 3 bases of the junction unmatched. The CDR3 is CASSLSGQGATDTQYF. The CDR3 DNA is TGCGCCAGCAGCTTGTCGGGACAGGGGGCAACAGATACGCAGTATTTT.

Ten or more counts support this clonotype. This chain uses TRBV4-2 with TRBJ2-1; the D call may be TRBD1 or TRBD2 (5 bases each). This CDR3 spans 15 amino acids. Germline assignment: CDR1 LGHNA and CDR2 YNFKEQ. Trimming removed 0 bases from V and 6 bases from J, with 12 bases in between. The CDR3 nucleotides read TGTGCCAGCAGCCAAGATATGGGGGAAGGCAATGAGCAGTTCTTC. Its translation: CASSQDMGEGNEQFF.

This clonotype was detected only a few times. This sequence joins TRBV6-2 or TRBV6-3 and TRBJ1-6, with D perhaps matching TRBD1 (5 bases). The CDR3 loop spans 14 amino acids. Per germline, CDR1 MNHEY and CDR2 SVGEGT. The V and J ends lost 2 bases and 9 bases respectively, with 11 bases between them. DNA of the CDR3: TGTGCCAGCAGTTACGGGCAGGGAGGTTCACCCCTCCACTTT. This translates into CASSYGQGGSPLHF.

This sequence joins TRBV24-1 and TRBJ2-6, with 7 bases fitting TRBD1. Germline V gives CDR1 KGHDR, CDR2 SFDVKD. Trimming at V came to 2 bases and at J to 1 base, leaving 7 bases not matched to a gene. There are 18 residues in the CDR3. For the CDR3, the DNA is TGTGCCACCAGTGATTCCGGGACAGTAAGGTCTGGGGCCAACGTCCTGACTTTC. This gives the protein CATSDSGTVRSGANVLTF.